This T cell receptor beta chain appears in the sequencing data of a study of cytomegalovirus exposure and HLA in healthy donors. The primer mix had 60 Vbeta and 13 Jbeta primers. Only in-frame clones appear in the TCRdb table, and some are missing; sequencing was by immunoSEQ multiplex PCR. This table holds just over 150,000 clones. V lost 6 bases to trimming and J lost 4 bases, with 11 bases between them. This CDR3 spans 13 amino acids. Germline CDR1 is MNHEY and CDR2 is SVGAGI. About this clone: Its antigen is as yet unknown.

Study observations and caveats: Later genetic work tied a missense DCLRE1C variant to beta-chain V and J trimming.

Material for sequencing was PBMCs. This chain connects TRBV6-5 to TRBJ2-3; D gene unclear. This clonotype was sampled from a woman aged 55-69 years in good health and CMV-seronegative. CDR3 amino acids: CASRPRWADTQYF. In DNA, the CDR3 is TGTGCCAGCAGACCCAGGTGGGCAGATACGCAGTATTTT.